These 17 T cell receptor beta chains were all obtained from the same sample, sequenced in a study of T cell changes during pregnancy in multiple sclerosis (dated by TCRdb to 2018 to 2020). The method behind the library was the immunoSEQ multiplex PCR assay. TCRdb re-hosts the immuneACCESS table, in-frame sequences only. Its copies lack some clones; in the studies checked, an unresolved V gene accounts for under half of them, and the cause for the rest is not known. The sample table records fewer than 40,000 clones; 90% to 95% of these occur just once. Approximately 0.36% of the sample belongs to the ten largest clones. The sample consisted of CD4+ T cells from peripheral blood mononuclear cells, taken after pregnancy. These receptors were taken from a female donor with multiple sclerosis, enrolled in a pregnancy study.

CDR3 protein: CASSGGGTQETQYF. CDR3 DNA sequence: TGTGCCAGCTCAGGCGGGGGAACCCAAGAGACCCAGTACTTC. The chain couples TRBV18 to TRBJ2-5, with TRBD2 matching over 7 bases. V was clipped by 5 bases and J by 1 base; unmatched bases: 4. The CDR3 covers 14 residues. Germline CDR1 is KGHSH and CDR2 is LQKENI.

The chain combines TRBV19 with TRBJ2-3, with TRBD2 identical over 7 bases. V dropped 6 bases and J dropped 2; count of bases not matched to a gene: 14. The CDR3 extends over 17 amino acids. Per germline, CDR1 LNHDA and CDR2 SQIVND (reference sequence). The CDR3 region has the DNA TGTGCCAGTAGCAACAAGCCGAGCGGGGTTAACACAGATACGCAGTATTTT. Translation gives CASSNKPSGVNTDTQYF.

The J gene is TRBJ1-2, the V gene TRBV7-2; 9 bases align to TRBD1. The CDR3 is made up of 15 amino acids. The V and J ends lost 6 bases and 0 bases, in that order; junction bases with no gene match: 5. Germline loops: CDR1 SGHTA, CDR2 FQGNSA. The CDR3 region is CASRKNRGPNYGYTF. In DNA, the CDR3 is TGTGCCAGCAGGAAGAACAGGGGGCCTAACTATGGCTACACCTTC.

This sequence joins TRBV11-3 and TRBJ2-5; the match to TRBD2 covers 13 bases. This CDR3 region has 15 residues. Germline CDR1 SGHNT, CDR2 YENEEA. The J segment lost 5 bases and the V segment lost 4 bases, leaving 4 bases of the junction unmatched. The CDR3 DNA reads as TGTGCCAGCAGCTACGGACTAGCGGGGGTGGAGACCCAGTACTTC. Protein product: CASSYGLAGVETQYF.

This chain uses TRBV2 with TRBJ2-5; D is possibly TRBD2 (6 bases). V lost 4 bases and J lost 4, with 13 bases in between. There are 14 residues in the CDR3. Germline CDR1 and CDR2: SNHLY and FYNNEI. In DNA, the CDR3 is TGTGCCAGCAGTGTGGGGGGATCAGGAGAGACCCAGTACTTC. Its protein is CASSVGGSGETQYF.

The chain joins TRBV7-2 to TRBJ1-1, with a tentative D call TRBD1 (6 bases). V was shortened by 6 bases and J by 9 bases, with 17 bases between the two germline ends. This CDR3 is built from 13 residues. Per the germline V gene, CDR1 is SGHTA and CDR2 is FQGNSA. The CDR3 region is CASSIKTGTKAFF. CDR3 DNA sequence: TGTGCCAGCAGTATCAAAACCGGGACAAAAGCTTTCTTT. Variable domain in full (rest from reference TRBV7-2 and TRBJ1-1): GAGVSQSPSNKVTEKGKDVELRCDPISGHTALYWYRQSLGQGLEFLIYFQGNSAPDKSGLPSDRFSAERTGGSVSTLTIQRTQQEDSAVYLCASSIKTGTKAFFGQGTRLTVV.

The DNA for the CDR3 is TGTGCCAGCAGCCCCACCCAGGGTGCCCGCTCCTACGAGCAGTACTTC. Translated: CASSPTQGARSYEQYF. This sequence joins TRBV7-9 and TRBJ2-7; possibly TRBD1 for D (5 bases). This CDR3 comprises 16 residues. Germline-derived CDR1 and CDR2 are SEHNR and FQNEAQ (reference sequence). Trimming took off 5 bases at V and 0 bases at J, with 17 bases between the two ends. Using reference TRBV7-9 and TRBJ2-7 for the parts outside the CDR3, the full variable domain is DTGVSQNPRHKITKRGQNVTFRCDPISEHNRLYWYRQTLGQGPEFLTYFQNEAQLEKSRLLSDRFSAERPKGSFSTLEIQRTEQGDSAMYLCASSPTQGARSYEQYFGPGTRLTVT.

DNA of the CDR3: TGCGCCAGCAGCCGTTCCGATAGGGCAGGGATTACAGATACGCAGTATTTT. Amino acid sequence: CASSRSDRAGITDTQYF. The chain has TRBV4-1 and TRBJ2-3; tentative D call: TRBD1 (5 bases). This CDR3 comprises 17 residues. V lost 4 bases, J lost 3 bases, and 20 bases lay in between. Germline CDR1 is MGHRA and CDR2 is YSYEKL.

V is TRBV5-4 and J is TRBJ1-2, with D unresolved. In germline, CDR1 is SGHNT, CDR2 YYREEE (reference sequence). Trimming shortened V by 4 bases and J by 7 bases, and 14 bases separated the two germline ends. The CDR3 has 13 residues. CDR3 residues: CASSLAAEGGYTF. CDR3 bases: TGTGCCAGCAGCCTGGCCGCTGAGGGTGGCTACACCTTC. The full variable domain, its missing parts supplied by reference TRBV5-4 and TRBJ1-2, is ETGVTQSPTHLIKTRGQQVTLRCSSQSGHNTVSWYQQALGQGPQFIFQYYREEENGRGNFPPRFSGLQFPNYSSELNVNALELDDSALYLCASSLAAEGGYTFGSGTRLTVV.

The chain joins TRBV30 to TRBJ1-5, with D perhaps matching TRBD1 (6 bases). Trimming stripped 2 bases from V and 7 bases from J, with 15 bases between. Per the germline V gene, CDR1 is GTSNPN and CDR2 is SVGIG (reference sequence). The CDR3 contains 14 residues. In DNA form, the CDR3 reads TGTGCCTGGAGTTCGGACAGTCCGTCCCAGCCCCAGCATTTT. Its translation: CAWSSDSPSQPQHF.

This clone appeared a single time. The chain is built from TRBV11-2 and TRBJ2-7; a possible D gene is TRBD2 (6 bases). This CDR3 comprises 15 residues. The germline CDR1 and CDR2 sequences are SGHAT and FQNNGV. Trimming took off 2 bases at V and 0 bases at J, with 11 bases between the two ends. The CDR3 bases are TGTGCCAGCAGCTTAAATCGGGGGAGCTCCTACGAGCAGTACTTC. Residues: CASSLNRGSSYEQYF. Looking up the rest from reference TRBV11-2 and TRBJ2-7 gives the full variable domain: EAGVAQSPRYKIIEKRQSVAFWCNPISGHATLYWYQQILGQGPKLLIQFQNNGVVDDSQLPKDRFSAERLKGVDSTLKIQPAKLEDSAVYLCASSLNRGSSYEQYFGPGTRLTVT.

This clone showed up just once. This CDR3 is CASGHLPETQYF. The CDR3 region has the DNA TGTGCCAGCGGACATCTCCCAGAGACCCAGTACTTC. This sequence joins TRBV6-5 and TRBJ2-5; TRBD1 might be the D (5 bases). Trimming cost V 8 bases and J 4 bases, with 11 bases left between them. The germline CDR1 and CDR2 sequences are MNHEY and SVGAGI. The CDR3 totals 12 residues.

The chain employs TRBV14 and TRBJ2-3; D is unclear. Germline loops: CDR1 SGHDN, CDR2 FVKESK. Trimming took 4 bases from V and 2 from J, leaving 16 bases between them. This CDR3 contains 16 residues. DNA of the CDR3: TGTGCCAGCAGCCTCGCACATTCCCCCTTCACAGATACGCAGTATTTT. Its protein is CASSLAHSPFTDTQYF.

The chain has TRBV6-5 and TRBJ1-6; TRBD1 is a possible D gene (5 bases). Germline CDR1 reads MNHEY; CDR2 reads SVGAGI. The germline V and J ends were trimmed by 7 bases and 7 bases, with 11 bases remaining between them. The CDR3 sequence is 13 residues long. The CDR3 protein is CASKWQGNSPLHF. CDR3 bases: TGTGCCAGCAAATGGCAGGGAAATTCACCCCTCCACTTT.

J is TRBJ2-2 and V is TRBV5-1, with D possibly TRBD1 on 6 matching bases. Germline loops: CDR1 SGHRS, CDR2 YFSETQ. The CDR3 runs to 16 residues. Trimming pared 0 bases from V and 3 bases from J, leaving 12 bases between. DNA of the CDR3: TGCGCCAGCAGCTTGGATCCAGGGGTCGACACCGGGGAGCTGTTTTTT. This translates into CASSLDPGVDTGELFF.

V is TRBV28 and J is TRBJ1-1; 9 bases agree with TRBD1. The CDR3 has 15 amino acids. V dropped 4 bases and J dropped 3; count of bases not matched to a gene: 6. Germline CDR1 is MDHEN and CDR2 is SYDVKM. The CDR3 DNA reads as TGTGCCAGCAGTTATGGGGACAGGGAACACACTGAAGCTTTCTTT. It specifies CASSYGDREHTEAFF.

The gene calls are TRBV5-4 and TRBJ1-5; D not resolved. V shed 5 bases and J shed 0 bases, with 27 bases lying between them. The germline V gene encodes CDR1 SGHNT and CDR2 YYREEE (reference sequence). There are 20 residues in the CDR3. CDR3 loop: CASRRVRLRKWRPSNQPQHF. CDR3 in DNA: TGTGCCAGCAGGAGGGTGCGGCTTAGGAAGTGGCGACCTAGCAATCAGCCCCAGCATTTT.